The 9 T cell receptor beta chains below were found in one sample sequenced in a study of CD8 T cells in Susac syndrome. RNA was extracted with the RNeasy kit, and a quantity of roughly 0.45 to 1 ug was reverse transcribed using random hexamers. TCRdb analysed the immunoSEQ multiplex PCR reads with MiXCR anew, one entry per CDR3 protein. The table shows 150,000 to 200,000 distinct CDR3 sequences, with around 90% occurring only once. The source material was CD4+ T cells from PBMCs. The receptors come from a human donor with Susac syndrome.

The V gene is TRBV19, the J gene TRBJ2-3; D unresolved. V lost 5 bases and J lost 3, with 15 bases in between. Germline V gives CDR1 LNHDA, CDR2 SQIVND (reference sequence). The CDR3 has 15 residues. This CDR3 is CASSAAGTQTDTQYF. The CDR3 DNA reads TGTGCCAGTAGTGCCGCCGGCACCCAAACAGATACGCAGTATTTT. The whole variable domain, remainder taken from reference TRBV19 and TRBJ2-3, is DGGITQSPKYLFRKEGQNVTLSCEQNLNHDAMYWYRQDPGQGLRLIYYSQIVNDFQKGDIAEGYSVSREKKESFPLTVTSAQKNPTAFYLCASSAAGTQTDTQYFGPGTRLTVL.

A note on this clonotype: One end of the junction does not line up with germline, which may come from a read error. V usage is TRBV27 and J usage is TRBJ1-4, with a tentative D call TRBD1 (5 bases). Germline V gene data show CDR1 as MNHEY and CDR2 as SMNVEV (reference sequence). CDR3 length equals 14 residues. CDR3 amino acids: CVSSTQATNEKLFF. The CDR3 bases are TGTGTCAGCAGCACACAGGCAACTAATGAAAAACTGTTTTTT. The whole variable domain, filled in from reference TRBV27 and TRBJ1-4, reads EAQVTQNPRYLITVTGKKLTVTCSQNMNHEYMSWYRQDPGLGLRQIYYSMNVEVTDKGDVPEGYKVSRKEKRNFPLILESPSPNQTSLYFCVSSTQATNEKLFFGSGTQLSVL.

This chain links TRBV15 with TRBJ2-7; 8 nucleotides agree with TRBD2. Germline CDR1 is LNHNV and CDR2 is YYDKDF (reference sequence). Trimming removed 4 bases from V and 3 bases from J; junction bases left unmatched: 2. This CDR3 has 13 residues. CDR3 sequence: CATSTSGSYEQYF. The CDR3 DNA follows: TGTGCCACCAGCACCAGCGGGAGCTACGAGCAGTACTTC.

Comment on this clonotype: The junction does not match germline at one end; this may be a read error. The chain is built from TRBV4-2 and TRBJ2-5; D gene ambiguous. In germline, CDR1 is LGHNA, CDR2 YNFKEQ. CDR3 length equals 13 residues. The CDR3 DNA sequence: TGTGCCAGCAGCCAGATTAACCAGGAGACCCAGTACTTC. It encodes CASSQINQETQYF.

J is TRBJ2-1 and V is TRBV20-1, with D tentatively TRBD1 (6 bases). The CDR3 sequence is 13 residues long. The ends were cut back, 6 bases at V and 7 bases at J, with 16 bases in the middle. Looked up from germline, CDR1 is DFQATT and CDR2 is SNEGSKA (reference sequence). CDR3 sequence (DNA): TGCAGTGCCCCGGGACACGGCCCTAATGAGCAGTTCTTC. Protein sequence: CSAPGHGPNEQFF.

This chain links TRBV18 with TRBJ2-2; possible D gene TRBD2, 5 bases. From germline, CDR1 is KGHSH and CDR2 LQKENI. This CDR3 is 12 amino acids long. With 5 bases removed from V and 5 bases from J, the gap between germline ends came to 6 bases. CDR3 protein: CASSSGTGELFF. The CDR3 DNA reads as TGTGCCAGCTCATCGGGGACCGGGGAGCTGTTTTTT.

The V and J genes are TRBV20-1 and TRBJ2-7, with TRBD1 matching over 9 bases. V lost 0 bases and J lost 0; bases outside the gene matches: 3. Germline lookup yields CDR1 DFQATT and CDR2 SNEGSKA (reference sequence). This CDR3 spans 15 amino acids. CDR3 nucleotide sequence: TGCAGTGCTAGAGATCCGACAGGGGGCTCCTACGAGCAGTACTTC. This encodes CSARDPTGGSYEQYF.

The gene calls are TRBV5-1 and TRBJ2-7; TRBD2 matches 10 bases. Germline V gives CDR1 SGHRS, CDR2 YFSETQ. The CDR3 extends over 15 amino acids. The V gene end was trimmed by 3 bases and the J gene end by 0 bases; junction bases not matched to a gene: 3. The DNA of the CDR3 is TGCGCCAGCAGCTCCCTAGCGGGAGCCTCCTACGAGCAGTACTTC. Translation: CASSSLAGASYEQYF.

J is TRBJ1-2 and V is TRBV2, with unresolved D. With 8 bases removed from V and 8 bases from J, the gap between germline ends came to 18 bases. Looked up from germline, CDR1 is SNHLY and CDR2 is FYNNEI. CDR3 size: 13 residues. The CDR3 loop reads CASGFEGEDGYTF. CDR3 nucleotides: TGTGCCAGCGGCTTTGAGGGTGAAGACGGCTACACCTTC.